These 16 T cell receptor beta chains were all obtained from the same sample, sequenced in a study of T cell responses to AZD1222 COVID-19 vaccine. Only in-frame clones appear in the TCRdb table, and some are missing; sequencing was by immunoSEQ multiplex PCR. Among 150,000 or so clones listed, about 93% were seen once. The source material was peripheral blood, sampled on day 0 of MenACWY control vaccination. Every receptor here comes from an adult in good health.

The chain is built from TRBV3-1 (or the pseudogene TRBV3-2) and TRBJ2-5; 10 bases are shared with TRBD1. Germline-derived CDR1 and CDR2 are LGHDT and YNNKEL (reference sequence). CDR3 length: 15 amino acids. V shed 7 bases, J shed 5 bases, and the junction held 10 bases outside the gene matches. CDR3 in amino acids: CASTSSTGGSETQYF. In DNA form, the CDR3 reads TGTGCCAGCACTTCTTCGACAGGGGGCAGTGAGACCCAGTACTTC.

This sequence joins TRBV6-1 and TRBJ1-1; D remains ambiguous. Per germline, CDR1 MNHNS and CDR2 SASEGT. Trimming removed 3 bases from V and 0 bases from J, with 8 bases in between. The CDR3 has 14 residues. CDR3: CASSETSMNTEAFF. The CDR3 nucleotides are TGTGCCAGCAGTGAGACATCCATGAACACTGAAGCTTTCTTT.

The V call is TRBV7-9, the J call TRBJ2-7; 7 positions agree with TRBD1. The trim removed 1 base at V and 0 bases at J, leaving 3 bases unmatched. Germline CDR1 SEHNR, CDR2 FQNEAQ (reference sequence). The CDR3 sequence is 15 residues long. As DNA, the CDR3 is TGTGCCAGCAGCTTAGGACAGGGAGTCTCCTACGAGCAGTACTTC. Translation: CASSLGQGVSYEQYF.

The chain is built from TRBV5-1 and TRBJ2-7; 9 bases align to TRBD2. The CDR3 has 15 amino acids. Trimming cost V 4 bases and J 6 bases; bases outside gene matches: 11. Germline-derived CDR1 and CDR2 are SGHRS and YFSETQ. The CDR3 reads CASSPWVAGEAEQYF. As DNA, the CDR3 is TGCGCCAGCAGCCCATGGGTAGCGGGAGAAGCCGAGCAGTACTTC.

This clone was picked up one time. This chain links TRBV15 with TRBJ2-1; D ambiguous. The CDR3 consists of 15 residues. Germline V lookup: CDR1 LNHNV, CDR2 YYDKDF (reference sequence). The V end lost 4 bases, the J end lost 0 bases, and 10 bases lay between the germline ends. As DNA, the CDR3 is TGTGCCACCAGCACGACCACGAGCTCCTACAATGAGCAGTTCTTC. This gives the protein CATSTTTSSYNEQFF.

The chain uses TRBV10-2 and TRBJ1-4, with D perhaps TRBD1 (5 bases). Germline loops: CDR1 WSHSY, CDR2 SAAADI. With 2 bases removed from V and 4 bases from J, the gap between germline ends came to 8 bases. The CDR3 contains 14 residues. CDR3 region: CASSEMGHNEKLFF. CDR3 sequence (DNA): TGCGCCAGCAGTGAGATGGGGCATAATGAAAAACTGTTTTTT.

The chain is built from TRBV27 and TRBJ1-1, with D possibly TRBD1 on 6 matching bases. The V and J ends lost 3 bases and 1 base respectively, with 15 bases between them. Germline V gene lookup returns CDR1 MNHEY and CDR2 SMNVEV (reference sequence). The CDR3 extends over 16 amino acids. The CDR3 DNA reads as TGTGCCAGCAGTTTTTCTCGGGGGGCGAGGAACACTGAAGCTTTCTTT. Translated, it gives CASSFSRGARNTEAFF.

The CDR3 loop reads CASNREHNSPLHF. Written as DNA, the CDR3 is TGTGCCAGCAACCGGGAGCATAATTCACCCCTCCACTTT. The chain is built from TRBV3-1 (or the pseudogene TRBV3-2) and TRBJ1-6; unclear D gene. The V end was cut by 7 bases, the J end by 5 bases, with 9 bases between. The CDR3 runs 13 residues. The germline V gene encodes CDR1 LGHDT and CDR2 YNNKEL (reference sequence).

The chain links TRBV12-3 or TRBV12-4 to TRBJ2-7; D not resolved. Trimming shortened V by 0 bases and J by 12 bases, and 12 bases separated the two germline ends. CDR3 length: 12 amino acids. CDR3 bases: TGTGCCAGCAGTTTAGCGAACAGAGCAATGTACTTC. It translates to CASSLANRAMYF.

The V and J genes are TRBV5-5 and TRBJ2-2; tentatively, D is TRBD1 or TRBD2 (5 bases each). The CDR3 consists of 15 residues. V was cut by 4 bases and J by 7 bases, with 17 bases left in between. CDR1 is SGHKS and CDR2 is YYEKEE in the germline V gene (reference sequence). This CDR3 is CASSTPLGVGGELFF. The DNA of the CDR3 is TGTGCCAGCAGCACCCCTTTGGGGGTGGGCGGGGAGCTGTTTTTT.

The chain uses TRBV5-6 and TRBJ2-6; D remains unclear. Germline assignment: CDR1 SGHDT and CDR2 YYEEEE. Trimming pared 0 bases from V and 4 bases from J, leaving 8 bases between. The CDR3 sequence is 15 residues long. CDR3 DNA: TGTGCCAGCAGCTTGGGGCGTGCCGGGGCCAACGTCCTGACTTTC. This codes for CASSLGRAGANVLTF.

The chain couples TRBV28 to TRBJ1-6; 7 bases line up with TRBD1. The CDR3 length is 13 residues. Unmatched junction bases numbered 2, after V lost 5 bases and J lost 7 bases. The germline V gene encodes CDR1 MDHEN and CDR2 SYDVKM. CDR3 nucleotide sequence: TGTGCCAGCAGTCGACAGGGAAATTCACCCCTCCACTTT. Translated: CASSRQGNSPLHF.

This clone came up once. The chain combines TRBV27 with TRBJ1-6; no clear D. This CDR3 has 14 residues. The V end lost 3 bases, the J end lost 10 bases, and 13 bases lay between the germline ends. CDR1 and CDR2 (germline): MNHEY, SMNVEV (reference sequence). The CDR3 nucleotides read TGTGCCAGCAGTTTCCCGTTCAATGGGTCACCCCTCCACTTT. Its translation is CASSFPFNGSPLHF.

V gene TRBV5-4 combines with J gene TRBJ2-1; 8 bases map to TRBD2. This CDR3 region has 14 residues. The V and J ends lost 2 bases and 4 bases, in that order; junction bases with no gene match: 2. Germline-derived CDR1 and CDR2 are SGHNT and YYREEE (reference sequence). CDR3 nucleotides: TGTGCCAGCAGCTTAGCGGGGGCTTACAATGAGCAGTTCTTC. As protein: CASSLAGAYNEQFF. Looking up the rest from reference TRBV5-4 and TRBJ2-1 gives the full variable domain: ETGVTQSPTHLIKTRGQQVTLRCSSQSGHNTVSWYQQALGQGPQFIFQYYREEENGRGNFPPRFSGLQFPNYSSELNVNALELDDSALYLCASSLAGAYNEQFFGPGTRLTVL.

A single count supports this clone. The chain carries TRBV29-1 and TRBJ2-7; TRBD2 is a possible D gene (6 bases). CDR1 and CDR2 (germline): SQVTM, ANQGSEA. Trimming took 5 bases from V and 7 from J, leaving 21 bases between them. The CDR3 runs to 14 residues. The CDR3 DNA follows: TGCAGCGTTTTGTTTGCGGCGGGGACGGGGGAGCAGTACTTC. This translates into CSVLFAAGTGEQYF.

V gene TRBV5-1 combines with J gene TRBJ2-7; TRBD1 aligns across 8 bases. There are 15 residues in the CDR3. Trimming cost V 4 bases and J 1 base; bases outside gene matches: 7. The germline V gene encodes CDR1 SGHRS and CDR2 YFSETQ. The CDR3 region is CASSVRQGRSYEQYF. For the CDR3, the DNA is TGCGCCAGCAGCGTACGACAGGGGCGGTCCTACGAGCAGTACTTC.